The text below deals with one T cell receptor (beta chain). The V segment lost 6 bases and the J segment 11 bases; nucleotides outside the gene matches: 7. The CDR3 totals 12 residues. This entry comes from a study of blood T cell repertoires in COVID-19. Turning to the study itself: COVID-19 samples collected from the United States, Italy and Spain covered acute and convalescent phases. Sources were T cells, B-cell-depleted T cells, or PBMCs; the material itself was cDNA or gDNA.

Original handling: Reference gene primers were amplified, and this amplification served to estimate nucleated cell counts. Some clones are missing from TCRdb's copy, which holds only in-frame ones; the method was immunoSEQ multiplex PCR. D and trimming were read from the DNA, whereas the V and J calls and clone size are those reported in that table. The sample holds about 76,000 clones; around 80% are singletons and the top ten take about a sixth. The sequence derives from a woman aged 55-70 years with acute or convalescent COVID-19. The V and J genes are TRBV12-3 or TRBV12-4 and TRBJ1-1; 9 bases are shared with TRBD1. Sequencing was done on a sample of peripheral blood. For the CDR3, the DNA is TGTGCCAGCAGCCAGGGGGACAGGGAGGCTTTCTTT. It specifies CASSQGDREAFF.